This T cell receptor beta chain was sequenced for a study of T cells in Graves' hyperthyroidism and ophthalmopathy. Amplified regions were TCR beta CDR3 sequences from RNA transcripts. Researchers ran a first-round RT-PCR on the TCR CDR3 using the HTBI primer set. TCRdb re-analysed the multiplex PCR reads in MiXCR, keeping a single row per CDR3 protein. The data show approximately 410,000 distinct CDR3 sequences, with roughly 13% seen just once and about 5% held by the top ten. Germline values: CDR1 MNHEY, CDR2 SVGEGT. V lost 7 bases and J 4 bases, leaving 13 bases between the germline ends. This CDR3 comprises 13 residues. Graves' hyperthyroidism is called stable when ophthalmopathy does not progress within 18 months. The table lists this clonotype with many counts.

The gene calls are TRBV6-2 or TRBV6-3 and TRBJ1-2; D gene uncertain. This receptor was obtained from a woman between 18 and 29 years old with Graves' hyperthyroidism. The sample comprised blood. DNA of the CDR3: TGTGCCAGCAACCAAGACGGGTCCTATGGCTACACCTTC. Protein sequence: CASNQDGSYGYTF.